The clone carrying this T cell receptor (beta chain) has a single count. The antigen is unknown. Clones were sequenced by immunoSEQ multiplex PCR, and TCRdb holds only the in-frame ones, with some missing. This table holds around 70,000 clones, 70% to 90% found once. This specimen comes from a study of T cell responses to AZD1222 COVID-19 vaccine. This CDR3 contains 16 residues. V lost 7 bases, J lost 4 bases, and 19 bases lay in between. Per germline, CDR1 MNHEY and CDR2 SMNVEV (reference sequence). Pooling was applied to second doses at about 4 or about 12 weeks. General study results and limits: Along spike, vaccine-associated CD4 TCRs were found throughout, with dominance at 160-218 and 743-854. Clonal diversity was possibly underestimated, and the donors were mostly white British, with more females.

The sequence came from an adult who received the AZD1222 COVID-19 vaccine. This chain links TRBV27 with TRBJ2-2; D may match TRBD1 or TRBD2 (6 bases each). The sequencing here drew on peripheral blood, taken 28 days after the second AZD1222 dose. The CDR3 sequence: CASTRGGGRGTGELFF. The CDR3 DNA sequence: TGTGCCAGCACTCGTGGTGGGGGGCGTGGCACCGGGGAGCTGTTTTTT.